This T cell receptor (beta chain) originates from a study of blood T cells in healthy people across ages. Study-level information: About one barcoded beta molecule per two T cells came from capture by template switching. Study-level results: A greater number of naive CD4+ cells and higher diversity distinguished long-lived donors from aged donors. The lack of PBMC sorting stopped any conclusive naive versus antigen-experienced comparison.

This clonotype was seen repeatedly, ten times or more. Its target is unknown. Then a second PCR, running roughly 7 to 11 cycles, was carried out with a sample-barcoded 5' primer and a J-beta primer mix. In TCRdb, the 5' RACE reads were re-called with MiXCR into one record per CDR3 protein. The sample yields hundreds of thousands of distinct CDR3 sequences, about 30% seen once. Each donor supplied around 9.9 milliliters of peripheral blood. The CDR3 covers 15 residues. Trimming cost V 4 bases and J 3 bases, with 16 bases left between them. Germline V gene lookup returns CDR1 LGHDT and CDR2 YNNKEL (reference sequence).

This sequence joins TRBV3-1 and TRBJ2-7; D is possibly TRBD1 (5 bases). Sequences were obtained from blood. The source of this sequence is a woman aged 80 or over in good health. The CDR3: CASSPPLRQIYEQYF. The DNA for the CDR3 is TGTGCCAGCAGCCCCCCATTAAGACAGATCTACGAGCAGTACTTC.